The rows below give T cell receptor beta chains drawn from one sample of a study of blood T cell repertoires in COVID-19. Profiling relied on immunoSEQ multiplex PCR, and the TCRdb table lists in-frame clones only, not all of them. The repertoire has roughly 150,000 clones, 65% to 85% of them found once; the top ten carry approximately 6%. Sequencing was carried out using PBMCs or T cells enriched from blood (not recorded which). The receptors shown here come from a man aged 35 to 55 who had recovered from COVID-19. CDR3s include the opening cysteine and the closing phenylalanine or tryptophan. The D gene is left open where the match is weak. Clone size is stated in some rows and not others, as once, few, many or a class when expanded.

>TRBJ1-1|NA|NA|14|TRBV29-1
CSVERRLMRTEAFF
TGCAGCGTTGAACGAAGATTGATGCGGACAGAAGCTTTCTTT
>TRBJ1-3|NA|once|15|TRBV7-6
CASSFSGMRGNTIYF
TGTGCCAGCAGCTTTAGCGGGATGCGTGGAAACACCATATATTTT
>TRBJ1-2|NA|NA|13|TRBV19
CASNLMGLWGYTF
TGTGCCAGTAATCTAATGGGACTTTGGGGCTACACCTTC
>TRBJ1-5|TRBD1|NA|17|TRBV25-1
CASRGPRDRVVRQPQHF
TGTGCCAGCAGGGGCCCCCGGGACAGGGTGGTGAGACAGCCCCAGCATTTT
>TRBJ2-2|NA|NA|16|TRBV7-9
CASSLARSANTGELFF
TGTGCCAGCAGCTTAGCGCGGAGCGCGAACACCGGGGAGCTGTTTTTT
>TRBJ1-2|TRBD1|NA|14|TRBV30
CAWSGDRGDYGYTF
TGTGCCTGGAGTGGGGACAGGGGAGACTATGGCTACACCTTC
>TRBJ2-2|NA|NA|15|TRBV6-4
CASSDRGTNTGELFF
TGTGCCAGCAGTGACAGGGGGACCAACACCGGGGAGCTGTTTTTT
>TRBJ2-2|TRBD2|NA|17|TRBV11-3
CASSPLRGFSGVGELFF
TGTGCCAGCAGCCCCCTCCGGGGGTTTAGCGGGGTCGGGGAGCTGTTTTTT
>TRBJ1-6|NA|NA|17|TRBV19
CASSATGSTRYNSPLHF
TGTGCCAGTAGTGCCACAGGGTCGACCCGATATAATTCACCCCTCCACTTT
>TRBJ2-1|TRBD1|NA|15|TRBV3-1/TRBV3-2
CASSQARTGPNEQFF
TGTGCCAGCAGCCAAGCTAGGACAGGCCCCAATGAGCAGTTCTTC
>TRBJ2-4|NA|NA|16|TRBV6-6
CASRDPVGRAKNIQYF
TGTGCCAGCAGGGACCCCGTGGGGAGGGCCAAAAACATTCAGTACTTC
>TRBJ2-3|TRBD2|NA|16|TRBV3-1/TRBV3-2
CASSQETSGPSGTQYF
TGTGCCAGCAGCCAAGAGACTAGCGGCCCGTCGGGAACGCAGTATTTT
>TRBJ1-2|NA|NA|14|TRBV5-6
CASSLVSVNYGYTF
TGTGCCAGCAGCTTGGTATCCGTCAACTATGGCTACACCTTC
>TRBJ1-1|NA|NA|16|TRBV3-1/TRBV3-2
CASSPRQAETNTEAFF
TGTGCCAGCAGCCCGCGACAGGCCGAGACGAACACTGAAGCTTTCTTT
>TRBJ1-3|NA|few|17|TRBV5-6
CASSLLGQIFSGNTIYF
TGTGCCAGCAGCCTCTTAGGACAGATCTTCTCTGGAAACACCATATATTTT
>TRBJ2-1|NA|few|14|TRBV10-3
CAISEEAFGNEQFF
TGTGCCATCAGTGAGGAAGCCTTCGGCAATGAGCAGTTCTTC
>TRBJ1-5|NA|NA|15|TRBV18
CASSPTGSERQPQHF
TGTGCCAGCTCACCAACAGGGTCCGAAAGGCAGCCCCAGCATTTT
>TRBJ1-2|NA|NA|13|TRBV9
CASSVGSGDGYTF
TGTGCCAGCAGCGTAGGGTCAGGCGATGGCTACACCTTC
>TRBJ2-1|TRBD1|few|12|TRBV19
CASQGQGDEQFF
TGTGCCAGTCAGGGACAGGGGGATGAGCAGTTCTTC
>TRBJ1-3|TRBD1|NA|17|TRBV18
CASSPLGQGYSGNTIYF
TGTGCCAGCTCACCATTAGGACAGGGGTACTCTGGAAACACCATATATTTT
>TRBJ2-5|TRBD2|NA|16|TRBV13
CASSLSKRGGQETQYF
TGTGCCAGCAGCTTAAGCAAGCGGGGGGGGCAGGAGACCCAGTACTTC
>TRBJ1-2|TRBD1|few|14|TRBV4-1
CASSQGGQATGYTF
TGCGCCAGCAGCCAAGGGGGACAGGCCACGGGCTACACCTTC
>TRBJ1-2|NA|NA|13|TRBV29-1
CSVVESYVAGYTF
TGCAGCGTTGTGGAGTCGTATGTCGCTGGCTACACCTTC
>TRBJ2-1|TRBD1|once|17|TRBV7-9
CASRSNRGPLSYNEQFF
TGTGCCAGCAGATCAAACAGGGGACCTCTTTCCTACAATGAGCAGTTCTTC
>TRBJ1-5|NA|NA|14|TRBV6-6
CASSSGIHNQPQHF
TGTGCCAGCAGCTCCGGGATACACAATCAGCCCCAGCATTTT
>TRBJ2-3|NA|NA|14|TRBV9
CASSPSTSTDTQYF
TGTGCCAGCAGCCCATCTACTAGCACAGATACGCAGTATTTT
>TRBJ1-4|TRBD1|NA|16|TRBV5-4
CASSRDPDRVNEKLFF
TGTGCCAGCAGCCGAGACCCCGACAGGGTTAATGAAAAACTGTTTTTT
>TRBJ1-1|NA|NA|13|TRBV7-9
CASSSPPGTEAFF
TGTGCCAGCAGCTCTCCCCCCGGCACTGAAGCTTTCTTT
>TRBJ1-2|NA|few|13|TRBV9
CASSVTAGVGYTF
TGTGCCAGCAGCGTAACGGCGGGGGTTGGCTACACCTTC
>TRBJ2-3|NA|NA|17|TRBV2
CASSRGAKQGYTDTQYF
TGTGCCAGCAGTCGGGGGGCTAAACAGGGTTACACAGATACGCAGTATTTT
>TRBJ1-2|TRBD1|few|14|TRBV7-9
CASRFQGANYGYTF
TGTGCCAGCAGATTTCAGGGGGCGAACTATGGCTACACCTTC
>TRBJ1-2|NA|NA|14|TRBV19
CASSIGGANYGYTF
TGTGCCAGTAGTATTGGGGGGGCGAATTATGGCTACACCTTC
>TRBJ2-2|TRBD1|NA|15|TRBV5-4
CASSSGGSGTGELFF
TGTGCCAGCAGTTCAGGGGGAAGTGGGACCGGGGAGCTGTTTTTT
>TRBJ2-7|NA|NA|14|TRBV19
CASSRLGQTYEQYF
TGTGCCAGTAGTAGGCTGGGGCAAACCTACGAGCAGTACTTC
>TRBJ2-2|NA|once|16|TRBV9
CASSVRQVVGTGELFF
TGTGCCAGCAGCGTACGGCAGGTCGTGGGCACCGGGGAGCTGTTTTTT
>TRBJ1-2|TRBD1|NA|17|TRBV6-1
CASSDQDRGIFNYGYTF
TGTGCCAGCAGTGACCAGGACAGGGGAATTTTCAACTATGGCTACACCTTC
>TRBJ2-7|TRBD1|once|17|TRBV3-1/TRBV3-2
CASSQLNRDRGTYEQYF
TGTGCCAGCAGCCAGCTAAACCGGGACAGGGGGACCTACGAGCAGTACTTC